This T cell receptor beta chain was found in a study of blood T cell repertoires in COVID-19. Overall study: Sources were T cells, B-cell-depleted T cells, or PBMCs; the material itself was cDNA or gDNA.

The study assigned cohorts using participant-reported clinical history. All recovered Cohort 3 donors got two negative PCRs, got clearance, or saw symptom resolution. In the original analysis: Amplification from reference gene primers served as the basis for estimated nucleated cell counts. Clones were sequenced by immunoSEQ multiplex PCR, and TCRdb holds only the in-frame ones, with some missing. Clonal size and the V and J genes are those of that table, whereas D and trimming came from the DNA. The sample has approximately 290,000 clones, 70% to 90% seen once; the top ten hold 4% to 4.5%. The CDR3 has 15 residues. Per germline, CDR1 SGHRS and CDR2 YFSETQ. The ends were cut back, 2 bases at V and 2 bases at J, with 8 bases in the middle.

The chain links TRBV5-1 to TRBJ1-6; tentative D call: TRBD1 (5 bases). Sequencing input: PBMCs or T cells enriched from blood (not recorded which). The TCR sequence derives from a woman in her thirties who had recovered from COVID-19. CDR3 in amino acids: CASSFEGAYNSPLHF. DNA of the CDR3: TGCGCCAGCAGCTTCGAAGGGGCCTATAATTCACCCCTCCACTTT.